The entry below gives a single T cell receptor beta chain sequence along with its context. Its antigen is unidentified. Time point given: cycle 4 day 1 (C4D1), after less than seven weeks of nivolumab. Every patient had relapsed following autologous stem cell transplantation, and cohorts differed in brentuximab vedotin exposure. V was cut by 5 bases and J by 5 bases, with 13 bases left in between. Germline CDR1 reads MNHEY; CDR2 reads SMNVEV (reference sequence). This CDR3 is built from 13 residues. Using immunoSEQ multiplex PCR, the repertoire was profiled, and TCRdb retains in-frame clones only, with some absent. The data show roughly 94,000 clones, with about 93% seen just once and around 2% held by the top ten. This sample was included in a study of PD-1 blockade in classical Hodgkin lymphoma. Study conclusions and caveats: CD4+ TCR diversity, unlike CD8+, climbed significantly by C4D1.

The sequences come from peripheral blood mononuclear cells (PBMCs), collected before the fourth cycle of nivolumab. This rearrangement joins TRBV27 to TRBJ2-7; D is unresolved. The receptor was isolated from a human donor with classical Hodgkin lymphoma. Here the CDR3 DNA reads TGTGCCAGCAGTCCCAATATGGGCCACGAGCAGTACTTC. Encoded protein: CASSPNMGHEQYF.